The T cell receptor (beta chain) under discussion was sequenced for a study of prognosis after radiotherapy for stage I lung cancer. As for the study in general: SBRT spanned 3 to 5 fractions, reaching a biologically effective dose of at least 100 Gy.

Findings of the study overall: It was in patients who developed distant metastases that Shannon entropy after stereotactic body radiation therapy was lower.

Patients were uniformly node-negative by CT and PET/CT and had received no prior chemotherapy or radiotherapy, with no other malignancies. With two time points in the design, 6 to 7.5 milliliters of peripheral blood were drawn at each one. The table lists this clonotype with many counts. What it recognizes is unknown. The germline CDR1 and CDR2 sequences are MGHRA and YSYEKL. Trimming left V 0 bases short and J 9 bases short, with 15 bases between. The CDR3 totals 15 residues. Two-round multiplex PCR on genomic DNA was the method by which TCR beta CDR3 was amplified. The first round of PCR was done with primers that matched each TRBV and TRBJ gene. Via MiXCR, TCRdb re-called the multiplex PCR reads, giving one row per CDR3 protein. Here the sample spans approximately 51,000 distinct CDR3 sequences, 30% to 40% being singletons.

The chain has TRBV4-1 and TRBJ2-1; D ambiguous. The specimen was PBMCs, collected before or after stereotactic body radiation therapy (not recorded which). The TCR was taken from a donor over 45 with non-small cell lung cancer. In DNA, the CDR3 is TGCGCCAGCAGCCAAGATCGTCTTAGTTGGGCTGAGCAGTTCTTC. Translating gives CASSQDRLSWAEQFF.